A selection of T cell receptor beta chains follows, all from one sample in a study of blood T cell repertoires in COVID-19. The data were produced by immunoSEQ multiplex PCR, yet TCRdb's version contains in-frame clones alone and is incomplete. The sample yields roughly 240,000 clones, approximately 86% seen once. Sequencing was performed on peripheral blood. These receptors were taken from a man between 18 and 29 years old with active or convalescent COVID-19. Each CDR3 is given with its conserved first and last residue. A D gene is named only where the DNA matches it firmly. Clone size is given for some rows only: seen once, a few or many times, or a class if the clone is expanded.

abundance,d_gene,j_gene,v_gene,CDR3nt,CDR3aa
-,-,TRBJ2-3,TRBV3-1/TRBV3-2,TGTGCCAGCGCGCTCGCGGATACGCAGTATTTT,CASALADTQYF
once,-,TRBJ1-5,TRBV18,TGTGCCAGCTCACCAGGTCGCGGTAATCAGCCCCAGCATTTT,CASSPGRGNQPQHF
-,TRBD2,TRBJ2-5,TRBV19,TGTGCCAGTAGTCTCCACTCCGGACTAGCGGGGGACGAGACCCAGTACTTC,CASSLHSGLAGDETQYF
-,TRBD1,TRBJ1-1,TRBV6-5,TGTGCCAGCAGTTCCAGGGGGACTGAAGCTTTCTTT,CASSSRGTEAFF
-,-,TRBJ2-7,TRBV28,TGTGCCAGCAGCTCGGACTTCTACGAGCAGTACTTC,CASSSDFYEQYF
-,-,TRBJ2-1,TRBV7-6,TGTGCCAGCAGCTTAGATTCTTCTGGCGGAAATTACAATGAGCAGTTCTTC,CASSLDSSGGNYNEQFF
-,-,TRBJ1-3,TRBV11-2,TGTGCCAGCAGCTCAAACGCAGGGATTAGCTCTGGAAACACCATATATTTT,CASSSNAGISSGNTIYF
-,-,TRBJ1-4,TRBV3-1/TRBV3-2,TGTGCCAGCAGCCAAGTGGTAGCTAATGAAAAACTGTTTTTT,CASSQVVANEKLFF
few,TRBD2,TRBJ2-1,TRBV18,TGTGCCAGCTCACCGACTAGCGGGAGTGACGAGCAGTTCTTC,CASSPTSGSDEQFF
-,-,TRBJ2-2,TRBV27,TGTGCCAGCAGTTTATCGGGGCGTGGAGGGGAGCTGTTTTTT,CASSLSGRGGELFF
-,-,TRBJ2-7,TRBV7-2,TGTGCCAGCAGCCCGAGCAAGACGAGCTCTAGGGAGCAGTACTTC,CASSPSKTSSREQYF
-,TRBD1,TRBJ2-5,TRBV2,TGTGCCAGCCGGTGGACAGGGAGTTACCAAGAGACCCAGTACTTC,CASRWTGSYQETQYF
few,-,TRBJ2-2,TRBV6-6,TGTGCCAGCAGTCCACGTGCGGAGCTAAACACCGGGGAGCTGTTTTTT,CASSPRAELNTGELFF
-,-,TRBJ1-2,TRBV20-1,TGCAGTGCTAGTTCGCGCTTCAGGGGTTCGAGTGGCTACACCTTC,CSASSRFRGSSGYTF
-,TRBD2,TRBJ2-1,TRBV11-1,TGTGCCAGCAGCTTAGTTGAGGCTAGCGGGAGGAATGAGCAGTTCTTC,CASSLVEASGRNEQFF
-,TRBD2,TRBJ2-1,TRBV5-1,TGCGCCAGCAGCTATACTAGCGGGGGCTACAATGAGCAGTTCTTC,CASSYTSGGYNEQFF
once,-,TRBJ2-3,TRBV5-5,TGTGCCAGCAGCACACGACTCCTCACAGATACGCAGTATTTT,CASSTRLLTDTQYF
-,TRBD1,TRBJ1-4,TRBV3-1/TRBV3-2,TGTGCCAGCAGCCAAGCCACAGGGGCGGATGAAAAACTGTTTTTT,CASSQATGADEKLFF
-,-,TRBJ1-2,TRBV3-1/TRBV3-2,TGTGCCAGCAGCCAAGGGTTGAGGGGGAGAATCTATGGCTACACCTTC,CASSQGLRGRIYGYTF
-,TRBD2,TRBJ2-3,TRBV5-1,TGCGCCAGCAGCCAGGGACTATCTAGCACAGATACGCAGTATTTT,CASSQGLSSTDTQYF
many,-,TRBJ1-2,TRBV3-1/TRBV3-2,TGTGCCAGCAGCAGGGCCCAGGGTAATGGCTACACCTTC,CASSRAQGNGYTF
-,TRBD2,TRBJ2-1,TRBV9,TGTGCCAGCAGCGGAGGGGCCGGGACTAGCTGGGACAATGAGCAGTTCTTC,CASSGGAGTSWDNEQFF
-,-,TRBJ2-3,TRBV5-6,TGTGCCAGCAGCTCGCCGGGGAGTAGGGCCTCAGATACGCAGTATTTT,CASSSPGSRASDTQYF
-,-,TRBJ1-5,TRBV7-2,TGTGCCAGCAGCTTCACAGGGATCCGCAATCAGCCCCAGCATTTT,CASSFTGIRNQPQHF
-,TRBD1,TRBJ1-2,TRBV7-2,TGTGCCAGCAGCCTAGCCGGGACAGGGACGGATGGCTACACCTTC,CASSLAGTGTDGYTF
-,-,TRBJ2-7,TRBV27,TGTGCCAGCAGTTGGACAGGAGGGGTCGAGCAGTACTTC,CASSWTGGVEQYF